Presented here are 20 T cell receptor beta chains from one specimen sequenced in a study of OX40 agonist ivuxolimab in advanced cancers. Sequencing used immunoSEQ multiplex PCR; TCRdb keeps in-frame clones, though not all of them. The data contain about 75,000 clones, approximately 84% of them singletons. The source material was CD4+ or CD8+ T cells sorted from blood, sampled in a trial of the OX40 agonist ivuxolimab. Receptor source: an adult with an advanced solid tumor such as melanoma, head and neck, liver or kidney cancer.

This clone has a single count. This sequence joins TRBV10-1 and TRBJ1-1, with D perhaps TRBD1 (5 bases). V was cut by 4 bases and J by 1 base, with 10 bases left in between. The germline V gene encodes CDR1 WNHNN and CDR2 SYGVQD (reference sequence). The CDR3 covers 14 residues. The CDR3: CASSASTGNTEAFF. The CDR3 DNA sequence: TGCGCCAGCAGTGCAAGTACAGGGAACACTGAAGCTTTCTTT.

The chain's CDR3 is CASGEQASGNEQYF. Written as DNA, the CDR3 is TGTGCCAGCGGGGAGCAGGCCTCGGGGAACGAGCAGTACTTC. V and J are TRBV18 and TRBJ2-7; perhaps TRBD2 as D (5 bases). V was cut by 8 bases and J by 5 bases, with 19 bases left in between. CDR1 and CDR2 from the germline V gene are KGHSH and LQKENI. CDR3 length equals 14 residues. Drawing the rest from reference TRBV18 and TRBJ2-7, the complete variable domain is NAGVMQNPRHLVRRRGQEARLRCSPMKGHSHVYWYRQLPEEGLKFMVYLQKENIIDESGMPKERFSAEFPKEGPSILRIQQVVRGDSAAYFCASGEQASGNEQYFGPGTRLTVT.

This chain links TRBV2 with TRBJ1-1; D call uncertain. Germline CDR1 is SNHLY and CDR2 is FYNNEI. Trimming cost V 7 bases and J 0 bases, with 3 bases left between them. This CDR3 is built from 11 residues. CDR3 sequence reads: CASKVNTEAFF. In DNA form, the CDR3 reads TGTGCCAGCAAGGTGAACACTGAAGCTTTCTTT.

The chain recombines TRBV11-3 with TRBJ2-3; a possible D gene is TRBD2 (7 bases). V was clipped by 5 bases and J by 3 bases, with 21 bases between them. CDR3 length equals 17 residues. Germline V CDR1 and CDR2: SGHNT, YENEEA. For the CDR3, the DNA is TGTGCCAGCAGCCCCGGGAAGGCGGGGGCCGGAACAGATACGCAGTATTTT. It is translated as CASSPGKAGAGTDTQYF.

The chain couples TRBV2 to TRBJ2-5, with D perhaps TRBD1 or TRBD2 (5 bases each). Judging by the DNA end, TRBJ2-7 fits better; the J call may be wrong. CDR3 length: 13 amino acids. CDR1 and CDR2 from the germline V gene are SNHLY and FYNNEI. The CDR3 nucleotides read TGTGCCAGCAGGGGGGACGGCCTATACGAGCAGTACTTC. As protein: CASRGDGLYEQYF.

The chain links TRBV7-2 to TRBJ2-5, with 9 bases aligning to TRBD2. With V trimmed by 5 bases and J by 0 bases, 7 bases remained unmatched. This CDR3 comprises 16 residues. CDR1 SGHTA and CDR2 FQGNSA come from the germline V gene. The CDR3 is CASSTGLAVYQETQYF. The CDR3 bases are TGTGCCAGCAGCACGGGACTAGCCGTATACCAAGAGACCCAGTACTTC.

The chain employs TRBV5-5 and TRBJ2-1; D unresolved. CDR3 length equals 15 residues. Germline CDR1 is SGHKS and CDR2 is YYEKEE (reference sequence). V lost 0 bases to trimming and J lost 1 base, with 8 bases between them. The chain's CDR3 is CASSLDVRSYNEQFF. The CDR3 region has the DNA TGTGCCAGCAGCTTGGACGTGCGATCCTACAATGAGCAGTTCTTC.

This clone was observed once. CDR3 amino acids: CASSPGLAVYEQYF. Written as DNA, the CDR3 is TGTGCCAGCAGCCCGGGACTAGCGGTCTACGAGCAGTACTTC. The V and J genes are TRBV7-9 and TRBJ2-7, with 11 bases aligning to TRBD2. Losses at the gene ends were 5 bases for V and 3 bases for J; bases not matched to a gene: 3. Germline lookup yields CDR1 SEHNR and CDR2 FQNEAQ (reference sequence). The CDR3 is 14 amino acids. The full variable domain, its missing parts supplied by reference TRBV7-9 and TRBJ2-7, is DTGVSQNPRHKITKRGQNVTFRCDPISEHNRLYWYRQTLGQGPEFLTYFQNEAQLEKSRLLSDRFSAERPKGSFSTLEIQRTEQGDSAMYLCASSPGLAVYEQYFGPGTRLTVT.

The CDR3 loop is CASSLRTGNTGELFF. CDR3 sequence (DNA): TGTGCCAGCAGCTTGCGGACAGGGAACACCGGGGAGCTGTTTTTT. V is TRBV7-9 and J is TRBJ2-2, with TRBD1 matching 7 bases. The CDR3 runs 15 residues. In germline, CDR1 is SEHNR, CDR2 FQNEAQ (reference sequence). V trimming: 3 bases; J trimming: 1 base; junction bases outside the gene matches: 2.

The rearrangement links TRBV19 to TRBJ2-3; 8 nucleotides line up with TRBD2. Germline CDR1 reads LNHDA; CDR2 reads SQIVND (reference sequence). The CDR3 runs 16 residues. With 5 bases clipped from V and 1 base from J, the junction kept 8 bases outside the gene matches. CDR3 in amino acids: CASSQSGSRGTDTQYF. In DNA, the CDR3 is TGTGCCAGTAGTCAAAGCGGGAGTAGAGGCACAGATACGCAGTATTTT.

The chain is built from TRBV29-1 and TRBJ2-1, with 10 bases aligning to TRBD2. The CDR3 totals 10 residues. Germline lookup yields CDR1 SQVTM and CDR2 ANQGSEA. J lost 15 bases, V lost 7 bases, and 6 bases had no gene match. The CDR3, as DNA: TGCAGCGGCGGGACTAGCGACTTGTTCTTC. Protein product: CSGGTSDLFF.

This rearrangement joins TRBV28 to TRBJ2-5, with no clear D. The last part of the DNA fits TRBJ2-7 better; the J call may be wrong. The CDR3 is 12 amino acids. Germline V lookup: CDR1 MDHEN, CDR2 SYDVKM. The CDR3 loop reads CATTTISYEQYF. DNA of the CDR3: TGTGCCACCACGACAATATCCTACGAGCAGTACTTC.

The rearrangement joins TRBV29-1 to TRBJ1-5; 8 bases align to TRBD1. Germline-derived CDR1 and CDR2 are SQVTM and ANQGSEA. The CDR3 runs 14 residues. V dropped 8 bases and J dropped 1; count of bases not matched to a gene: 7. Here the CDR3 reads CSPPRQGSNQPQHF. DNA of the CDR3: TGCAGCCCCCCCCGACAGGGGAGCAATCAGCCCCAGCATTTT.

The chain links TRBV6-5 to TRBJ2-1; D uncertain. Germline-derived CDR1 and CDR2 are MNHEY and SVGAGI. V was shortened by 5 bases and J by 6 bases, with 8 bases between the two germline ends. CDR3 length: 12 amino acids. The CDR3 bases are TGTGCCAGCAGTGCCCGTTCCAATGAGCAGTTCTTC. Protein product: CASSARSNEQFF.

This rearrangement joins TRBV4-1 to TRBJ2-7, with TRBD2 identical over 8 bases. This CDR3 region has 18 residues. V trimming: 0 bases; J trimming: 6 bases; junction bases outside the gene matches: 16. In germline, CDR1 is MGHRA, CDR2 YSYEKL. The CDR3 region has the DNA TGCGCCAGCAGCCAAGATAGGATAGCGGGACCGCCGCGGGGCGAGCAGTACTTC. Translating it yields CASSQDRIAGPPRGEQYF.

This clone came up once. For the CDR3, the DNA is TGTGCCAGCAGCTCCAAAGCGGGAGTATCCTACAATGAGCAGTTCTTC. The encoded protein is CASSSKAGVSYNEQFF. V and J are TRBV5-4 and TRBJ2-1, with 8 bases matching TRBD2. The J segment lost 1 base and the V segment lost 3 bases, leaving 6 bases of the junction unmatched. Germline V gene data show CDR1 as SGHNT and CDR2 as YYREEE (reference sequence). This CDR3 is 16 amino acids long.

The CDR3 DNA sequence: TGCGCCAGCAGCTTAGGGGGATACGTCAATGAGCAGTTCTTC. As protein: CASSLGGYVNEQFF. J is TRBJ2-1 and V is TRBV5-1; D possibly corresponds to TRBD1 (6 bases). V was shortened by 2 bases and J by 6 bases, with 12 bases between the two germline ends. The V gene's germline CDR1 is SGHRS and CDR2 YFSETQ. The CDR3 extends over 14 amino acids.

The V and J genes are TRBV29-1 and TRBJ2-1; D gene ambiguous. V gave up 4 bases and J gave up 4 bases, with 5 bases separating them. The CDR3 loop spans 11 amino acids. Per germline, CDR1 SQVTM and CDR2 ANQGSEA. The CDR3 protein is CSVGSYNEQFF. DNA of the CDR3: TGCAGCGTTGGGAGTTACAATGAGCAGTTCTTC.

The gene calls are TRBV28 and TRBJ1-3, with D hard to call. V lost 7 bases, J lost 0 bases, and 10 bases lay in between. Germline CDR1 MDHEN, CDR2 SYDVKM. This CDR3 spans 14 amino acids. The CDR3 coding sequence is TGTGCCAGCACCCGCGGTAGCTCTGGAAACACCATATATTTT. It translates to CASTRGSSGNTIYF.

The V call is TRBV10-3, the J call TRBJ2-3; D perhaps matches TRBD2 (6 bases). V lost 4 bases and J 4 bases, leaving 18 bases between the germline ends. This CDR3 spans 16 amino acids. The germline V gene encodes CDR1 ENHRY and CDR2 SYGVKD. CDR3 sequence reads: CAISGFSGEYADTQYF. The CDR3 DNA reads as TGTGCCATCAGTGGTTTTTCGGGAGAGTACGCAGATACGCAGTATTTT.